Detailed here is one TCR beta chain. Its cognate antigen is unknown. These data originate in a study of CD8 T cell repertoires and HIV-1 epitope variants. TCR beta CDR3 was sequenced at survey depth on immunoSEQ. Some clones are missing from TCRdb's copy, which holds only in-frame ones; the method was immunoSEQ multiplex PCR. In the table there are a few thousand clones, approximately 67% of which are singletons. The receptor comes from a male donor with HIV. The sample taken for sequencing was cultured CD8+ T cells derived from PBMCs.

The CDR3 DNA reads as TGTGCCACCAGCAGAGAGGGCGTCGCAACTAATGAAAAACTGTTTTTT. It translates to CATSREGVATNEKLFF. The rearrangement joins TRBV15 to TRBJ1-4; unclear D gene. The germline V and J ends were trimmed by 0 bases and 0 bases, with 8 bases remaining between them. This CDR3 comprises 16 residues. Germline assignment: CDR1 LNHNV and CDR2 YYDKDF (reference sequence). The full variable domain, rest sourced from reference TRBV15 and TRBJ1-4, is DAMVIQNPRYQVTQFGKPVTLSCSQTLNHNVMYWYQQKSSQAPKLLFHYYDKDFNNEADTPDNFQSRRPNTSFCFLDIRSPGLGDTAMYLCATSREGVATNEKLFFGSGTQLSVL.